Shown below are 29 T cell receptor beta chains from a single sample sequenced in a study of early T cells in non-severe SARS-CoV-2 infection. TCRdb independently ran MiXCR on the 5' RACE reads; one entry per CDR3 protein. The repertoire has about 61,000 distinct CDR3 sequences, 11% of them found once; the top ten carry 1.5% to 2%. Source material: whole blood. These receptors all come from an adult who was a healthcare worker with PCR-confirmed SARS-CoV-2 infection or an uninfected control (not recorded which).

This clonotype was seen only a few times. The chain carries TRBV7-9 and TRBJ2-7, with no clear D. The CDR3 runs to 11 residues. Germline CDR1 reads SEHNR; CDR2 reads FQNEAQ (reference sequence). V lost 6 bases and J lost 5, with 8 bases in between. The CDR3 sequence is CASSDINEQYF. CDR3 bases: TGTGCCAGCAGTGACATCAACGAGCAGTACTTC.

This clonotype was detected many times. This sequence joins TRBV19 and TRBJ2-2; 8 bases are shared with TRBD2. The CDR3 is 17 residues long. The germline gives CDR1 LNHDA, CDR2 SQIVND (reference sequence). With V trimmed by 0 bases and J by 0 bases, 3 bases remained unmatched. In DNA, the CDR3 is TGTGCCAGTAGTATAGATCAACTAGCGGCGAACACCGGGGAGCTGTTTTTT. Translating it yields CASSIDQLAANTGELFF.

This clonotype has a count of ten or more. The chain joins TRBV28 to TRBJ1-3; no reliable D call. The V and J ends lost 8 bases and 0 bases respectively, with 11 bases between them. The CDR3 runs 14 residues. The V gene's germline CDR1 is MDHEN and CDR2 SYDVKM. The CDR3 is CASLDGISGNTIYF. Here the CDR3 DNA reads TGTGCCAGCCTGGACGGGATCTCTGGAAACACCATATATTTT.

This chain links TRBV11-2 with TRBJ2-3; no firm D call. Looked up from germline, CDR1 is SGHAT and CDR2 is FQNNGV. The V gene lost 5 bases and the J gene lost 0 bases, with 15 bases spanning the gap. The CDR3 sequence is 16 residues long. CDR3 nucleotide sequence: TGTGCCAGCAGCCCGGGCCGCAGTTGGAGCACAGATACGCAGTATTTT. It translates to CASSPGRSWSTDTQYF.

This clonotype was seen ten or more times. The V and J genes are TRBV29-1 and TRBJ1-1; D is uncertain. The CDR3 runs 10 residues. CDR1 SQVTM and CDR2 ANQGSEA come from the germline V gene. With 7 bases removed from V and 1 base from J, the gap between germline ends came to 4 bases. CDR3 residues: CSGGNTEAFF. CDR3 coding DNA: TGCAGCGGGGGGAACACTGAAGCTTTCTTT.

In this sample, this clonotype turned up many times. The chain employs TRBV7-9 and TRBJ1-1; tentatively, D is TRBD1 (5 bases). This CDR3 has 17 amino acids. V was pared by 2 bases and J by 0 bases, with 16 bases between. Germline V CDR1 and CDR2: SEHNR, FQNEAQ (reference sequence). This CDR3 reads CASSLLRGMGMNTEAFF. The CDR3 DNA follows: TGTGCCAGCAGCTTATTGCGGGGGATGGGCATGAACACTGAAGCTTTCTTT.

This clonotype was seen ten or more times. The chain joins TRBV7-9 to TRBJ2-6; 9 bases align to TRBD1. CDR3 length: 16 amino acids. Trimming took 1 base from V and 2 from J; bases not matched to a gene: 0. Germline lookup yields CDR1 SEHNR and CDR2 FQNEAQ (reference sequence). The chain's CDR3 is CASSLDRGPGANVLTF. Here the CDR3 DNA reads TGTGCCAGCAGCTTAGACAGGGGGCCTGGGGCCAACGTCCTGACTTTC.

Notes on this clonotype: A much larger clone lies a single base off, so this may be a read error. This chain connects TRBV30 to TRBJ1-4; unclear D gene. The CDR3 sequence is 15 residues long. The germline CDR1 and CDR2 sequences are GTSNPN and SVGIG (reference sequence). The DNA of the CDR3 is TGTGCCTGGAGTGTACTGCCCGACCCCTCTGAAAGACTGTTTTTT. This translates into CAWSVLPDPSERLFF.

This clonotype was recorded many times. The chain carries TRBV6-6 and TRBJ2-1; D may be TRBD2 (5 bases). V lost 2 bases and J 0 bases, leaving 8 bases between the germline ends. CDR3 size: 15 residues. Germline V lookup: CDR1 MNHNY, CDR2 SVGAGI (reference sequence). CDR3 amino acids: CASSYGENSYNEQFF. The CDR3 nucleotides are TGTGCCAGCAGTTACGGGGAGAACTCCTACAATGAGCAGTTCTTC.

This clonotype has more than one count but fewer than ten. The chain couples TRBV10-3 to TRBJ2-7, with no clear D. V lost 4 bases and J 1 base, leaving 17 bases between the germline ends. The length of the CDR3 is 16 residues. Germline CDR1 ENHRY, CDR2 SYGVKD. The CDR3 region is CAISGFQPLSSYEQYF. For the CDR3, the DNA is TGTGCCATCAGTGGGTTCCAGCCCCTATCATCCTACGAGCAGTACTTC.

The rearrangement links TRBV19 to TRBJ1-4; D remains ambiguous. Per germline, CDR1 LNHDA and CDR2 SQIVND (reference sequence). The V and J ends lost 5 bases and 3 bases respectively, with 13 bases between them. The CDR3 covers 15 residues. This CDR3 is CASSDRPEANEKLFF. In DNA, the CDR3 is TGTGCCAGTAGTGATCGCCCCGAAGCTAATGAAAAACTGTTTTTT.

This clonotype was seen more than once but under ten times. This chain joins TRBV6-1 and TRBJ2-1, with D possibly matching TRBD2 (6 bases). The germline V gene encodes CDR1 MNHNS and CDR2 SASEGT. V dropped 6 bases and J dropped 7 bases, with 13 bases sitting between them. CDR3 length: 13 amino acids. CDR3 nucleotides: TGTGCCAGCAGCCCCACGGGGGTAAATGAGCAGTTCTTC. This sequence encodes CASSPTGVNEQFF.

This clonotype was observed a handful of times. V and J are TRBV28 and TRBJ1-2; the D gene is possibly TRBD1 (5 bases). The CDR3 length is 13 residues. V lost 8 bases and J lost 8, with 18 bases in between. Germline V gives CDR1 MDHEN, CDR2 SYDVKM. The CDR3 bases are TGTGCCAGCTCCGGTGGGGGAGGCTTGGGCTACACCTTC. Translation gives CASSGGGGLGYTF.

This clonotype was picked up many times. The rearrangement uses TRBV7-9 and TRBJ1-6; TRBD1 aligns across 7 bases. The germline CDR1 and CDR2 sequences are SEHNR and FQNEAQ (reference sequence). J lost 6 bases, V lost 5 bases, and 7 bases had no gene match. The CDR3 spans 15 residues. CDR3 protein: CASSPPGQFNSPLHF. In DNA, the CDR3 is TGTGCCAGCAGCCCCCCGGGACAGTTTAATTCACCCCTCCACTTT.

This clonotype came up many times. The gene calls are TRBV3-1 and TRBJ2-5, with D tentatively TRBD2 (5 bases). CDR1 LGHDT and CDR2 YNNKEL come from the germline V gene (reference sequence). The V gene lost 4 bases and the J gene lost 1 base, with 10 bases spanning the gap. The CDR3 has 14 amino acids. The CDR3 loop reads CASSRSGIQETQYF. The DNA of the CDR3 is TGTGCCAGCAGCCGCTCCGGGATCCAAGAGACCCAGTACTTC.

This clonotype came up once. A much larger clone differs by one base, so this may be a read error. The CDR3 loop reads CASSEATFGYGYTF. The CDR3 coding sequence is TGTGCCAGCAGTGAGGCGACTTTCGGCTATGGCTACACCTTC. The chain carries TRBV25-1 and TRBJ1-2; no firm D call. Germline-derived CDR1 and CDR2 are MGHDK and SYGVNS. CDR3 length: 14 residues. Trimming removed 3 bases at V and 4 bases at J, with 12 bases between.

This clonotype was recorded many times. CDR3 coding DNA: TGCAGTGCAGGGGGACTAGCAAACACTGAAGCTTTCTTT. It encodes CSAGGLANTEAFF. The chain carries TRBV20-1 and TRBJ1-1, with D tentatively TRBD1 (6 bases). The CDR3 loop spans 13 amino acids. Germline V gene sequence: CDR1 DFQATT, CDR2 SNEGSKA (reference sequence). V was clipped by 6 bases and J by 2 bases, with 13 bases between them.

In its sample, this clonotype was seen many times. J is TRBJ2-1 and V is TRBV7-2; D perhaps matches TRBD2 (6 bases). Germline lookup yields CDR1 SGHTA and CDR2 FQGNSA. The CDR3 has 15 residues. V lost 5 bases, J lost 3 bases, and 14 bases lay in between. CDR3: CASSTAISGYNEQFF. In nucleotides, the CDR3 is TGTGCCAGCAGCACAGCCATTAGCGGCTACAATGAGCAGTTCTTC.

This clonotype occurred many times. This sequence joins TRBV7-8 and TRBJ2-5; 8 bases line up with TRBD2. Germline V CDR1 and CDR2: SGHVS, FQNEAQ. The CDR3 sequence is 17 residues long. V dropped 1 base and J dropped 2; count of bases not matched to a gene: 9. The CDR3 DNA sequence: TGTGCCAGCAGCTTAGTTTTCAGAGCGGGGGCTCAAGAGACCCAGTACTTC. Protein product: CASSLVFRAGAQETQYF.

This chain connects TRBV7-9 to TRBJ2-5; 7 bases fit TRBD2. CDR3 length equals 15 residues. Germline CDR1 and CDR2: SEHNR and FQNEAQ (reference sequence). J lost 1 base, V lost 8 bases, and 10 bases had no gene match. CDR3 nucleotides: TGTGCCAGCCTAGGTACCCTAGCGGCCCAAGAGACCCAGTACTTC. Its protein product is CASLGTLAAQETQYF.

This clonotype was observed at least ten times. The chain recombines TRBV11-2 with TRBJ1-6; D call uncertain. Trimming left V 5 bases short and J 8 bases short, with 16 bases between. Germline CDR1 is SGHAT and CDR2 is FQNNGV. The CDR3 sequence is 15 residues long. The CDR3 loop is CASSPLGFLDSPLHF. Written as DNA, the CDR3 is TGTGCCAGCAGCCCGCTGGGGTTTTTGGATTCACCCCTCCACTTT.

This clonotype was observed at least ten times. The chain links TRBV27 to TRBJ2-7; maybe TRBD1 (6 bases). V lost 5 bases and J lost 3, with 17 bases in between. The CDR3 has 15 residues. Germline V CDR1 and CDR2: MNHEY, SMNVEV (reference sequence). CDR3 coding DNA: TGTGCCAGCAGTCCCTCGGTGGGGGCCCGCTACGAGCAGTACTTC. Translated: CASSPSVGARYEQYF.

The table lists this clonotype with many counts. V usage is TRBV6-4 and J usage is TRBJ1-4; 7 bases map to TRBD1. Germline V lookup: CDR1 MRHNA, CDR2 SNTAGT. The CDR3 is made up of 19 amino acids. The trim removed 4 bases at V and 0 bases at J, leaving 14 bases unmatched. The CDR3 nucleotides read TGTGCCAGCAGTGGATCTACCGGGACAGTCATTGCAACTAATGAAAAACTGTTTTTT. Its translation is CASSGSTGTVIATNEKLFF.

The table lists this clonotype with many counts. The CDR3 region is CAVQIEESVVSPLHF. The CDR3 bases are TGTGCCGTCCAGATTGAGGAGTCGGTGGTGTCCCCCCTCCACTTT. The rearrangement joins TRBV30 to TRBJ1-6, with D hard to call. CDR3 length: 15 residues. Germline V gene lookup returns CDR1 GTSNPN and CDR2 SVGIG (reference sequence). Trimming cost V 8 bases and J 13 bases, with 27 bases left between them.

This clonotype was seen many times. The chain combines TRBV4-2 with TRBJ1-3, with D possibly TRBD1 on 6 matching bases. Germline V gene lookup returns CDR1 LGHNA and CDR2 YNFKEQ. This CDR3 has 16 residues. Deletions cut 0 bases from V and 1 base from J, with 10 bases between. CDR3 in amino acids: CASSQEGQGSGNTIYF. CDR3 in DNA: TGTGCCAGCAGCCAAGAAGGTCAGGGGTCTGGAAACACCATATATTTT.

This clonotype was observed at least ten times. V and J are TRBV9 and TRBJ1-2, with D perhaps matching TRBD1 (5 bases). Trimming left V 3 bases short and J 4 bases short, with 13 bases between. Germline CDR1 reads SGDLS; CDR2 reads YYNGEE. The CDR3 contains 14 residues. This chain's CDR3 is CASSADRDRYGYTF. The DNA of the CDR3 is TGTGCCAGCAGCGCGGATCGGGACCGCTATGGCTACACCTTC.

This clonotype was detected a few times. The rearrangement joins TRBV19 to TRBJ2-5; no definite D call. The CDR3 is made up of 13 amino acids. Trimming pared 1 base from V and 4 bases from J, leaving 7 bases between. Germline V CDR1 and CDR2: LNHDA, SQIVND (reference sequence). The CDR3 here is CASSIASGETQYF. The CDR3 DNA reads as TGTGCCAGTAGTATAGCGTCGGGAGAGACCCAGTACTTC.

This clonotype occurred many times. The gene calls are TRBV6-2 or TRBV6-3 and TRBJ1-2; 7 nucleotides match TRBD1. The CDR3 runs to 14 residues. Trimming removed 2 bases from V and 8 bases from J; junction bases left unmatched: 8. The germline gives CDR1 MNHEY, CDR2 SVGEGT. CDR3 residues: CASSYPSVGGGYTF. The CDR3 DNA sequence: TGTGCCAGCAGTTACCCCTCTGTAGGGGGCGGCTACACCTTC.

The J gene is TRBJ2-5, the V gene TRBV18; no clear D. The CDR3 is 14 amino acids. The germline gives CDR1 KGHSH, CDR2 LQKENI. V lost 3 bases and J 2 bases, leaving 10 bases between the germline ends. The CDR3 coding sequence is TGTGCCAGCTCACCTAATAGCCAGCAAGAGACCCAGTACTTC. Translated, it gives CASSPNSQQETQYF.